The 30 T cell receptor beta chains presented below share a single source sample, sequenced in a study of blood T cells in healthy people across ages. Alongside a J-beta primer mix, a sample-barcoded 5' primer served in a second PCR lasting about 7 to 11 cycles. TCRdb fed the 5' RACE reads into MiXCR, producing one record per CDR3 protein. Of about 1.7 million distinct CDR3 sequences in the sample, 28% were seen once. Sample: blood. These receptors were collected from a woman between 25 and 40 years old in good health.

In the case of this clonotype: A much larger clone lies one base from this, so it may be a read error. CDR3 sequence reads: CRARRGREQFF. The CDR3 DNA is TGCAGGGCTAGAAGGGGACGTGAGCAGTTCTTC. The gene calls are TRBV20-1 and TRBJ2-1; D could derive from TRBD1 or TRBD2 (5 bases each). CDR1 is DFQATT, CDR2 SNEGSKA, per germline (reference sequence). This CDR3 is 11 amino acids long.

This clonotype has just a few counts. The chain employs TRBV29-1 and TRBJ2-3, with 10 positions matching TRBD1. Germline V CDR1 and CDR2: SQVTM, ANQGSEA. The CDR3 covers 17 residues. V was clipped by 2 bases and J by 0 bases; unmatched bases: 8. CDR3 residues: CSVEPWDRGSSTDTQYF. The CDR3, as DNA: TGCAGCGTTGAACCGTGGGACAGGGGCTCGAGCACAGATACGCAGTATTTT.

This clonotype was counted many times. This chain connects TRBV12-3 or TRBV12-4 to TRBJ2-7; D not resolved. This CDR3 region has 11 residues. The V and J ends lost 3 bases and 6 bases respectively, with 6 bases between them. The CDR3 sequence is CASSLGIEQYF. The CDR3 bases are TGTGCCAGCAGTTTGGGTATCGAGCAGTACTTC.

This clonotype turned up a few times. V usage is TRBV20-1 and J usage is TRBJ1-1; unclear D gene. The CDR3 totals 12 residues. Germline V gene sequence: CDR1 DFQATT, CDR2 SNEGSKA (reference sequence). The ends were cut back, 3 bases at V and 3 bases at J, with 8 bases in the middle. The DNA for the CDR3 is TGCAGTGCTAGCAGGACGGACACTGAAGCTTTCTTT. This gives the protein CSASRTDTEAFF.

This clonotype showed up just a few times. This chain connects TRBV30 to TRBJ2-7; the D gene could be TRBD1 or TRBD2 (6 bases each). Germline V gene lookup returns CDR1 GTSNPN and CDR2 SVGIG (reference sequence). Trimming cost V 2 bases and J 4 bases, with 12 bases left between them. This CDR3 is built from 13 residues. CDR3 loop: CAWSQGRIYEQYF. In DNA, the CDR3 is TGTGCCTGGAGTCAGGGGAGGATATACGAGCAGTACTTC.

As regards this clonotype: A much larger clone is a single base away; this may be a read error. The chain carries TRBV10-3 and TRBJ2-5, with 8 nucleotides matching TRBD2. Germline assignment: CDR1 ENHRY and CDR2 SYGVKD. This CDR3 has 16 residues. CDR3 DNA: TGTGCCATCAGTGGGGTAGCGGGGTTAGGTGGAGAGACCCAGTGCTTC. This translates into CAISGVAGLGGETQCF.

CDR3 DNA: TGTGCCAGCAGTAACACAGGGGTGAGGGATACGCAGTATTTT. This sequence encodes CASSNTGVRDTQYF. This chain links TRBV6-6 with TRBJ2-3; 7 bases align to TRBD1. CDR1 and CDR2 (germline): MNHNY, SVGAGI (reference sequence). The CDR3 length is 14 residues. V was pared by 5 bases and J by 6 bases, with 8 bases of the junction left unmatched.

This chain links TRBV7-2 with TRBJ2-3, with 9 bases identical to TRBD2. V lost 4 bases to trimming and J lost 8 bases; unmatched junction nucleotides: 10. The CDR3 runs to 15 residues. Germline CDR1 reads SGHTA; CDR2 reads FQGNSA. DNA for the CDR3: TGTGCCAGCAGCTCTAAGCGGGAGGACCCAGTTACGCAGTATTTT. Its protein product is CASSSKREDPVTQYF.

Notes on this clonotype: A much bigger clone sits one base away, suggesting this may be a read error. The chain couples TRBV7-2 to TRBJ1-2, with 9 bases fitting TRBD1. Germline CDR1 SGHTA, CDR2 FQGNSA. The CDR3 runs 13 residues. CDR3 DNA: TGTGCCGGCAGCTCATGGACAGGGGACGGCTACACCTTC. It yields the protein CAGSSWTGDGYTF.

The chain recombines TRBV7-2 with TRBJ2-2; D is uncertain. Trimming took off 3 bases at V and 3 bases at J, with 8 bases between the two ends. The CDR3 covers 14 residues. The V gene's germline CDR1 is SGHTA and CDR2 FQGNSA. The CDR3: CASSFYLYTGELFF. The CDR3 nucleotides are TGTGCCAGCAGCTTCTACCTATACACCGGGGAGCTGTTTTTT.

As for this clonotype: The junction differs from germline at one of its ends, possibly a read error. The CDR3 protein is CAGSLVLAIRELGYEQYF. CDR3 DNA sequence: TGTGCCGGCAGCTTAGTTCTAGCGATCAGAGAATTAGGTTACGAGCAGTACTTC. The V call is TRBV7-2, the J call TRBJ2-4, with D possibly TRBD2 on 6 matching bases. The J call may be incorrect, as the DNA end agrees better with TRBJ2-7. Per germline, CDR1 SGHTA and CDR2 FQGNSA. The CDR3 consists of 18 residues.

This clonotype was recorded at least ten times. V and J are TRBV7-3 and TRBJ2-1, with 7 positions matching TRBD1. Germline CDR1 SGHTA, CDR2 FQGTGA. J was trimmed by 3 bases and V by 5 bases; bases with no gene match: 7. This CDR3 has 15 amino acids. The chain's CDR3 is CASSNQGQIYNEQFF. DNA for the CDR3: TGTGCCAGCAGCAATCAGGGACAGATCTACAATGAGCAGTTCTTC. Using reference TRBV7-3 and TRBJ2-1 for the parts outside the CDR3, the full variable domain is GAGVSQTPSNKVTEKGKYVELRCDPISGHTALYWYRQSLGQGPEFLIYFQGTGAADDSGLPNDRFFAVRPEGSVSTLKIQRTERGDSAVYLCASSNQGQIYNEQFFGPGTRLTVL.

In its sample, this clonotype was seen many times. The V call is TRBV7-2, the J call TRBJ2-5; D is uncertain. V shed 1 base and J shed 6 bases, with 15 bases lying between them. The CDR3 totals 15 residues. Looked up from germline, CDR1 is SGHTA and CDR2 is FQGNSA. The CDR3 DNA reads TGTGCCAGCAGCTTAGGCGGCAGCCGGGCGCAGACCCAGTACTTC. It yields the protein CASSLGGSRAQTQYF.

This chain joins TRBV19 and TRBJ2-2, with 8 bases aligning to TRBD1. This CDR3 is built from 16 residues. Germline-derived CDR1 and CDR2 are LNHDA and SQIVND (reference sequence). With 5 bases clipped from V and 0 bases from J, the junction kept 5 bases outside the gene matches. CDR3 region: CASSAWTGSNTGELFF. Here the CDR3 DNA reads TGTGCCAGTAGTGCCTGGACAGGGTCGAACACCGGGGAGCTGTTTTTT.

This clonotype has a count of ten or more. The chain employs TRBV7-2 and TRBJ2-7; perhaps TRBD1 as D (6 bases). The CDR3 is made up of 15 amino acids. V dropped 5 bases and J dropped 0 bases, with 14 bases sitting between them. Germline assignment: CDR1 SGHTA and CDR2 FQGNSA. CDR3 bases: TGTGCCAGCAGCCCCCCCAGGGGAAACTCCTACGAGCAGTACTTC. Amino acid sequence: CASSPPRGNSYEQYF. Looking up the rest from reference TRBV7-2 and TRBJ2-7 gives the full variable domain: GAGVSQSPSNKVTEKGKDVELRCDPISGHTALYWYRQSLGQGLEFLIYFQGNSAPDKSGLPSDRFSAERTGGSVSTLTIQRTQQEDSAVYLCASSPPRGNSYEQYFGPGTRLTVT.

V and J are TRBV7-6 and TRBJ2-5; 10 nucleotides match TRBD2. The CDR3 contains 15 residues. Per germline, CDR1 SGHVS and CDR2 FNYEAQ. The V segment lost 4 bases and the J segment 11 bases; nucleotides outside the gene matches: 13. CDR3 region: CASSSASGSFNEQYF. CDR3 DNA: TGTGCCAGCAGCTCGGCTAGCGGGAGCTTCAATGAGCAGTACTTC. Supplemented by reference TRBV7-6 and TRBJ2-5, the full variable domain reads GAGVSQSPRYKVTKRGQDVALRCDPISGHVSLYWYRQALGQGPEFLTYFNYEAQQDKSGLPNDRFSAERPEGSISTLTIQRTEQRDSAMYRCASSSASGSFNEQYFGPGTRLLVL.

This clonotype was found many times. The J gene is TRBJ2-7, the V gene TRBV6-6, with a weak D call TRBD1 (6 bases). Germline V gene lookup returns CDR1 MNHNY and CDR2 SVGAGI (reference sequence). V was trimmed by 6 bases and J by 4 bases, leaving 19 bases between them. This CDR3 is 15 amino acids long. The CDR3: CASRSRDNKGYEQYF. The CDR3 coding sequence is TGTGCCAGCAGGTCCAGGGACAACAAGGGATACGAGCAGTACTTC.

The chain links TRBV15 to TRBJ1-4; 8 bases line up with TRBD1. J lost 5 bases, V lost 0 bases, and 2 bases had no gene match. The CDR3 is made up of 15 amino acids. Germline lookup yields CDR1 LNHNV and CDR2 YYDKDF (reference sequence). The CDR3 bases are TGTGCCACCAGCAGAGAAAGGACAGGGAATGAAAAACTGTTTTTT. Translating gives CATSRERTGNEKLFF.

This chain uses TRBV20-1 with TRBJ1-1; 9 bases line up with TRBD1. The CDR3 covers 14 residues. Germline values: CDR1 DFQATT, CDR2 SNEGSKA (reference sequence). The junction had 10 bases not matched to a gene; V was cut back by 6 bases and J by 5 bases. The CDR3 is CSAPGQGVGTEAFF. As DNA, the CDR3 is TGCAGTGCCCCGGGACAGGGCGTTGGGACTGAAGCTTTCTTT.

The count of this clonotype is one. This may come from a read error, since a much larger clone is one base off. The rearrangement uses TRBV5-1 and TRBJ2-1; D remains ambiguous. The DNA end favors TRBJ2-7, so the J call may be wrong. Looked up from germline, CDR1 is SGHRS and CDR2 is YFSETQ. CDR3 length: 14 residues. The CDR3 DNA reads TGCGCCAGCAGCTTGGTGGTTTCCAACAATGAGCAGTACTTC. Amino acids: CASSLVVSNNEQYF.

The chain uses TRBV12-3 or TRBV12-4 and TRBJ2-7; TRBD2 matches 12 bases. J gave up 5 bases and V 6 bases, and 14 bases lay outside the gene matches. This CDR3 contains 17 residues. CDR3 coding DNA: TGTGCCAGCAGCCCCGCTAAGACTAGCGGGAGCTCAGACGAGCAGTACTTC. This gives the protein CASSPAKTSGSSDEQYF.

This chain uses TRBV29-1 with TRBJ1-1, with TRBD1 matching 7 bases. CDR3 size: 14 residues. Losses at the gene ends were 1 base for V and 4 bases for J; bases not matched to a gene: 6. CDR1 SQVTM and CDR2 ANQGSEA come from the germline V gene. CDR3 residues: CSVEGRQGGTEAFF. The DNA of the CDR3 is TGCAGCGTTGAAGGTAGACAGGGCGGCACTGAAGCTTTCTTT.

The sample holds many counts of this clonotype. CDR3 DNA: TGTGCCAGCTCCCCCGGACAGGGGCGCAATGAGCAGTTCTTC. Translated, it gives CASSPGQGRNEQFF. The chain links TRBV6-4 to TRBJ2-1; 9 positions match TRBD1. Germline assignment: CDR1 MRHNA and CDR2 SNTAGT. The junction had 8 bases not matched to a gene; V was cut back by 8 bases and J by 6 bases. There are 14 residues in the CDR3.

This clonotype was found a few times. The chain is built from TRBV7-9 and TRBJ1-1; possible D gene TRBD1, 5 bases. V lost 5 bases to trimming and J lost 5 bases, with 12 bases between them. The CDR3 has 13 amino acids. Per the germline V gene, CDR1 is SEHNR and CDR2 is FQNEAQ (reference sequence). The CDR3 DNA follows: TGTGCCAGCAGCGTCGGCAGGGAGACTGAAGCTTTCTTT. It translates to CASSVGRETEAFF.

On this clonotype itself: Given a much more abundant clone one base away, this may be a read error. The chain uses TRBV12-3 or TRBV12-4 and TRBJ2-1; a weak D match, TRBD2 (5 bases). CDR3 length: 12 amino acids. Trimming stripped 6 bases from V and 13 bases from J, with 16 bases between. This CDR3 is CASRAAAETQFF. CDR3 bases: TGTGCCAGCAGGGCAGCGGCAGAGACCCAGTTCTTC.

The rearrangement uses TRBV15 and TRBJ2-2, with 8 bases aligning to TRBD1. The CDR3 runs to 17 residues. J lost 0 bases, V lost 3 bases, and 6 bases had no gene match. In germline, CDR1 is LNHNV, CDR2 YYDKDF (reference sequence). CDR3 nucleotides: TGTGCCACCAGCAGCCTCAAACAGGGGGCGAACACCGGGGAGCTGTTTTTT. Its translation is CATSSLKQGANTGELFF.

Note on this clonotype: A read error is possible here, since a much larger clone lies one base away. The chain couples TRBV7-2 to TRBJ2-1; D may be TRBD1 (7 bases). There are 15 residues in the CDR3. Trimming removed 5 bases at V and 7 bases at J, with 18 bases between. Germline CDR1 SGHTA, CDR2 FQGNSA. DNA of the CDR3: TGTGCCAGCAGCATCAGCAGGGGGGCCCAGAATGAGCAGTTCTTC. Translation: CASSISRGAQNEQFF.

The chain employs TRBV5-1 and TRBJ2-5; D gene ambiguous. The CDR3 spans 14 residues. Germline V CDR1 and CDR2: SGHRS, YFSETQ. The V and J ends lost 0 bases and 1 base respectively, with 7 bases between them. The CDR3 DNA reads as TGCGCCAGCAGCTTGGACCACCCCCAAGAGACCCAGTACTTC. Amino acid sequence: CASSLDHPQETQYF.

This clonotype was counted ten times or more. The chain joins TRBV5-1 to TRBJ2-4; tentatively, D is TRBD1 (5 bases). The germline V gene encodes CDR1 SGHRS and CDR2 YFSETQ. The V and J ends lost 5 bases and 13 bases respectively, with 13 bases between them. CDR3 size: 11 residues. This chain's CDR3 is CASSDSFEQYF. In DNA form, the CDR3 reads TGCGCCAGCAGTGACAGTTTTGAGCAGTACTTC.

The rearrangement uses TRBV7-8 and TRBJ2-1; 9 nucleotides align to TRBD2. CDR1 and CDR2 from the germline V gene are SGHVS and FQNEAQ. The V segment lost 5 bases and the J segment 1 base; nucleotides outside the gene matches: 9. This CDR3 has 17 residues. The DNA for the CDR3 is TGTGCCAGCAGCAAACGCCCCAGCGGGGGGTCCTACAATGAGCAGTTCTTC. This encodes CASSKRPSGGSYNEQFF.